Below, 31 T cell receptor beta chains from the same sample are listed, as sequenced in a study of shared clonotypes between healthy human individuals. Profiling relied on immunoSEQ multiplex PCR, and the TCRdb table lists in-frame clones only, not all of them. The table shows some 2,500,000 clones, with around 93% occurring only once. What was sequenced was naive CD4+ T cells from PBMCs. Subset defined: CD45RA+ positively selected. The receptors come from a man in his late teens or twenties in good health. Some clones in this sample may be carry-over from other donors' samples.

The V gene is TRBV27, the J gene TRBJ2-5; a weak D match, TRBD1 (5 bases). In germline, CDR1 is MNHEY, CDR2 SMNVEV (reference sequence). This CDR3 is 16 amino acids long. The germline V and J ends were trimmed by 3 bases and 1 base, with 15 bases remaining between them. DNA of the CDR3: TGTGCCAGCAGTTTCCTGGGCAGGGTAGGCCAAGAGACCCAGTACTTC. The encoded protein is CASSFLGRVGQETQYF.

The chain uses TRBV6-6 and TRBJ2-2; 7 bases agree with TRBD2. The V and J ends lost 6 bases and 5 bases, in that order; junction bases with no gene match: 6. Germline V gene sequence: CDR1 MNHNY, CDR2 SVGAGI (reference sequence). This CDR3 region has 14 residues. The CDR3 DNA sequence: TGTGCCAGCAGACCGGGGGGAGGGACCGGGGAGCTGTTTTTT. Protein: CASRPGGGTGELFF.

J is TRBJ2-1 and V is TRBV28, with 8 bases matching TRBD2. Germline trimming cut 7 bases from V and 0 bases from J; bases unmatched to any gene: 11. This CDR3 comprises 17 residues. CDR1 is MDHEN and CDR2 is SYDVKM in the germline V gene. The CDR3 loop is CASTPAGVQNSYNEQFF. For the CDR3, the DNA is TGTGCCAGCACCCCAGCGGGAGTACAAAACTCCTACAATGAGCAGTTCTTC.

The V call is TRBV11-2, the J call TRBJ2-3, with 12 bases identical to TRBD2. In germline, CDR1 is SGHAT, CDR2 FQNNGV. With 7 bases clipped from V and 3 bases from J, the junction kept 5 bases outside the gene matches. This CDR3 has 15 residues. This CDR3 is CASTQTSGSTDTQYF. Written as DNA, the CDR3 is TGTGCCAGCACCCAGACTAGCGGGAGTACAGATACGCAGTATTTT.

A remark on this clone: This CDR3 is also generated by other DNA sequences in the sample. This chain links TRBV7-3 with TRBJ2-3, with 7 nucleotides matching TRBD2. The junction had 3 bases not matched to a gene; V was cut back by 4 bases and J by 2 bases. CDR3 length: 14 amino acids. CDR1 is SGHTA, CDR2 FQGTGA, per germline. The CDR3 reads CASSSSGATDTQYF. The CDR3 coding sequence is TGTGCCAGCAGCTCGAGCGGGGCCACAGATACGCAGTATTTT.

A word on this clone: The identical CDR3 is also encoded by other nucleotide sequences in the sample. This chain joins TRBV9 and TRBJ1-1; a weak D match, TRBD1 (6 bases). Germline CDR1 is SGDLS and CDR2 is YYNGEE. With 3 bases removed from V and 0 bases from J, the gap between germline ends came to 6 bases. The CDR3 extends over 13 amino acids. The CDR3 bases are TGTGCCAGCAGCGGACAGGTGAACACTGAAGCTTTCTTT. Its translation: CASSGQVNTEAFF.

The CDR3 DNA is TGTGCCAGCAGCACCGGAGGGGAGACCCAGTACTTC. It is translated as CASSTGGETQYF. This chain links TRBV5-4 with TRBJ2-5; D possibly corresponds to TRBD2 (6 bases). This CDR3 region has 12 residues. Trimming shortened V by 4 bases and J by 5 bases, and 9 bases separated the two germline ends. Germline lookup yields CDR1 SGHNT and CDR2 YYREEE (reference sequence).

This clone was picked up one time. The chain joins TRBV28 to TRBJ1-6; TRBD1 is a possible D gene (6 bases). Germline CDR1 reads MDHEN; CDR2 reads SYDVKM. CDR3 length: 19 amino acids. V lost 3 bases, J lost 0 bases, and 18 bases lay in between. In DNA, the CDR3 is TGTGCCAGCAGTTTTAGGTTGGGACACCTGAGCTCCTATAATTCACCCCTCCACTTT. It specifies CASSFRLGHLSSYNSPLHF.

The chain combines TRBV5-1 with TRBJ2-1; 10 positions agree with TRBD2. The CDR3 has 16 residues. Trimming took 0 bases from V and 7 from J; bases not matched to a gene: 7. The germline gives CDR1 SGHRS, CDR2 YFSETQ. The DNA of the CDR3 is TGCGCCAGCAGCTTGGGTCCTAGCGGGAGATCGAATGAGCAGTTCTTC. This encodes CASSLGPSGRSNEQFF.

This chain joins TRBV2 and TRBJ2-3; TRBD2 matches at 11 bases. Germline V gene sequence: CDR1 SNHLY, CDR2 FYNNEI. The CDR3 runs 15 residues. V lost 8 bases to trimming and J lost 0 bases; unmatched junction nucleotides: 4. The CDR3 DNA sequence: TGTGCCAGCGGGACTAGCGGACCTAGCACAGATACGCAGTATTTT. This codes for CASGTSGPSTDTQYF.

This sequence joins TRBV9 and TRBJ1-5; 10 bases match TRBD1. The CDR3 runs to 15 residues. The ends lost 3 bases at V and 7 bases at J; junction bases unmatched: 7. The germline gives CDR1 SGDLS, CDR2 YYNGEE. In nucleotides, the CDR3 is TGTGCCAGCAGCGAGGGGGACAGGGGCCGCCAGCCCCAGCATTTT. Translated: CASSEGDRGRQPQHF.

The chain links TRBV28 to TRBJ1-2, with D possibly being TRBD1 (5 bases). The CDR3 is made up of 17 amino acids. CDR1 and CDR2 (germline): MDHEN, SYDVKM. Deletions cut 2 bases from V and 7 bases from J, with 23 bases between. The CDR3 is CASSLGDPGYSRLGYTF. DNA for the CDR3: TGTGCCAGCAGTTTAGGAGATCCAGGGTACTCTCGGCTTGGCTACACCTTC.

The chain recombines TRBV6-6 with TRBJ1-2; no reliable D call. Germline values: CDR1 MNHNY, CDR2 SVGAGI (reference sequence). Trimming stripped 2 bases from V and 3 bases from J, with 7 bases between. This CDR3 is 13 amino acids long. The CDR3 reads CASSYKGDYGYTF. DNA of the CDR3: TGTGCCAGCAGTTACAAGGGCGACTATGGCTACACCTTC.

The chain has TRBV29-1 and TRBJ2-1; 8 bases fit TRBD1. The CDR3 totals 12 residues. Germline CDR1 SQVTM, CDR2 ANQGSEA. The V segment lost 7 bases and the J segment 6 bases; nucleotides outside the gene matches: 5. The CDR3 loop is CSDGTGGNEQFF. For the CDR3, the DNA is TGCAGCGACGGGACAGGCGGCAATGAGCAGTTCTTC.

Here the CDR3 DNA reads TGTGCCAGCAGCTTCAGCGGGATCTCCTACGAGCAGTACTTC. Amino acid sequence: CASSFSGISYEQYF. V usage is TRBV5-8 and J usage is TRBJ2-7; 7 nucleotides agree with TRBD2. The CDR3 consists of 14 residues. Germline CDR1 and CDR2: SGHTS and YDEGEE. V lost 2 bases to trimming and J lost 0 bases; unmatched junction nucleotides: 2.

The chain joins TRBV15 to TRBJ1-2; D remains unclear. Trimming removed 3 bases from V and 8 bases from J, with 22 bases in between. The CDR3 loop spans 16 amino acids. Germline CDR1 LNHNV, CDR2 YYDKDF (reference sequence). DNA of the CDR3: TGTGCCACCAGCAGGGACTTGGTGGCCACACAAGAGGGCTACACCTTC. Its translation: CATSRDLVATQEGYTF.

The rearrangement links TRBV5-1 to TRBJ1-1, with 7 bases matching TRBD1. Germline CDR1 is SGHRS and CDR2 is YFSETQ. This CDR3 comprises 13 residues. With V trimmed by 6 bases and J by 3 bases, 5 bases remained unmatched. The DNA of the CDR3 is TGCGCCAGCACCCTTACAGGGGACACTGAAGCTTTCTTT. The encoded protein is CASTLTGDTEAFF.

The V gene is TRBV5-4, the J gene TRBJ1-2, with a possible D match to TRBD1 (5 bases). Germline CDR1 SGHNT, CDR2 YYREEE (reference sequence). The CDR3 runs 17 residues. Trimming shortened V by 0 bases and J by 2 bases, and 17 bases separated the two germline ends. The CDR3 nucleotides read TGTGCCAGCAGCTTGGTCGGTGCAGGGCGTCAGAACTATGGCTACACCTTC. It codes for CASSLVGAGRQNYGYTF. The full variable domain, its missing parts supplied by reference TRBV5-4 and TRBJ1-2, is ETGVTQSPTHLIKTRGQQVTLRCSSQSGHNTVSWYQQALGQGPQFIFQYYREEENGRGNFPPRFSGLQFPNYSSELNVNALELDDSALYLCASSLVGAGRQNYGYTFGSGTRLTVV.

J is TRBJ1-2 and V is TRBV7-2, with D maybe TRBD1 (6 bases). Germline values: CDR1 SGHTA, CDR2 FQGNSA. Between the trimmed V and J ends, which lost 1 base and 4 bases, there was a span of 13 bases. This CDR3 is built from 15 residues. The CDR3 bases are TGTGCCAGCAGCTTAGATAGGGACATACTCTATGGCTACACCTTC. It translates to CASSLDRDILYGYTF.

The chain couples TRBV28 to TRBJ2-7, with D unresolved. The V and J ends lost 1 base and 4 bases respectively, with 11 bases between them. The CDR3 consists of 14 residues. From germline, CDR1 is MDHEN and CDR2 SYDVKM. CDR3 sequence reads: CASSLFGSSYEQYF. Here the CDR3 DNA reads TGTGCCAGCAGTTTATTTGGTAGCAGTTACGAGCAGTACTTC.

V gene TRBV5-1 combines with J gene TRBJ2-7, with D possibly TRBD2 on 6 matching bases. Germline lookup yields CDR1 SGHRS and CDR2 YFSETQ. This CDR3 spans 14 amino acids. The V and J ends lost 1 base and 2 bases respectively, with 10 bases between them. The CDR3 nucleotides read TGCGCCAGCAGCTTGAACGGGGGAACCTACGAGCAGTACTTC. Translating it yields CASSLNGGTYEQYF.

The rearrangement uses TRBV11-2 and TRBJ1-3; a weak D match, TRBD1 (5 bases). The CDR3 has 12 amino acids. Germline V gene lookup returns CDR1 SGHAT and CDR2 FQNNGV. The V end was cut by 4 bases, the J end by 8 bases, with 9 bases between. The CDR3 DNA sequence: TGTGCCAGCAGCTCTCAGGGATACACCATATATTTT. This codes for CASSSQGYTIYF.

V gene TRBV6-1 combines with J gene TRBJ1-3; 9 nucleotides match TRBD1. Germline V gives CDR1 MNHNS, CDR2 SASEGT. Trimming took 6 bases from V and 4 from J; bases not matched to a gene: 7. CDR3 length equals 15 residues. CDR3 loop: CASRGTGRSGNTIYF. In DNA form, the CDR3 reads TGTGCCAGCAGAGGGACAGGGCGGTCGGGAAACACCATATATTTT.

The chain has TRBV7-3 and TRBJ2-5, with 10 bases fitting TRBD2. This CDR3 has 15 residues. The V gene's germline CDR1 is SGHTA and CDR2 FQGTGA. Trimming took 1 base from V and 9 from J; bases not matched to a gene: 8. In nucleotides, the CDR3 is TGTGCCAGCAGCTTAAGTGCTAGCGGGAGTTTGGCCCAGTACTTC. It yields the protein CASSLSASGSLAQYF.

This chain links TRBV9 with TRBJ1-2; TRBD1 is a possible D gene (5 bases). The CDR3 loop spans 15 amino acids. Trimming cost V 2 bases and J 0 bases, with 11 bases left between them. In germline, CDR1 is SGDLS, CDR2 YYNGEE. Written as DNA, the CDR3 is TGTGCCAGCAGCGTCCGGGACGGAGCTAACTATGGCTACACCTTC. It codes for CASSVRDGANYGYTF.

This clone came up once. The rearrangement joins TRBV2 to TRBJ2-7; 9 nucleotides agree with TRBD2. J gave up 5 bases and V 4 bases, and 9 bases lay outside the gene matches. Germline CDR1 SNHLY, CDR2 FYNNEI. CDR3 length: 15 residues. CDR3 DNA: TGTGCCAGCAGTGTCGGCGGGAGGGCCAGCAACGAGCAGTACTTC. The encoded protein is CASSVGGRASNEQYF. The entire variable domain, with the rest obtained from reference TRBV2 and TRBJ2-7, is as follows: EPEVTQTPSHQVTQMGQEVILRCVPISNHLYFYWYRQILGQKVEFLVSFYNNEISEKSEIFDDQFSVERPDGSNFTLKIRSTKLEDSAMYFCASSVGGRASNEQYFGPGTRLTVT.

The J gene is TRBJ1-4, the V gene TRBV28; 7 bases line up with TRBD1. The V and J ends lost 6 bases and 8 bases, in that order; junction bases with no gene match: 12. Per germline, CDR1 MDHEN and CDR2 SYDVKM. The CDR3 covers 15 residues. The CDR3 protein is CASRIRQGIREKLFF. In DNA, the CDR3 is TGTGCCAGCAGGATTCGACAGGGTATACGGGAAAAACTGTTTTTT.

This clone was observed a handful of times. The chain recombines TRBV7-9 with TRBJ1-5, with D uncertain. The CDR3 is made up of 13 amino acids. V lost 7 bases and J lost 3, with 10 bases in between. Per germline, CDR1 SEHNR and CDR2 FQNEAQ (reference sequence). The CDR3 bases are TGTGCCAGCACTTTCGGGGACAATCAGCCCCAGCATTTT. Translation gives CASTFGDNQPQHF. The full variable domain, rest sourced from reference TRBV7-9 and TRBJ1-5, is DTGVSQNPRHKITKRGQNVTFRCDPISEHNRLYWYRQTLGQGPEFLTYFQNEAQLEKSRLLSDRFSAERPKGSFSTLEIQRTEQGDSAMYLCASTFGDNQPQHFGDGTRLSIL.

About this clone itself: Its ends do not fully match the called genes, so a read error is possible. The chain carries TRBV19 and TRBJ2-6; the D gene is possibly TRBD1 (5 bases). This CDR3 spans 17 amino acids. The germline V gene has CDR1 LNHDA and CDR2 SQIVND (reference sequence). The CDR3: CASSVDLGAAGANVLTF. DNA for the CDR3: TGTGCCAGTAGTGTAGACCTAGGGGCGGCTGGGGCCAACGTCCTGACTTTC. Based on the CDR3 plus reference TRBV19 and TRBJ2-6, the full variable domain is DGGITQSPKYLFRKEGQNVTLSCEQNLNHDAMYWYRQDPGQGLRLIYYSQIVNDFQKGDIAEGYSVSREKKESFPLTVTSAQKNPTAFYLCASSVDLGAAGANVLTFGAGSRLTVL.

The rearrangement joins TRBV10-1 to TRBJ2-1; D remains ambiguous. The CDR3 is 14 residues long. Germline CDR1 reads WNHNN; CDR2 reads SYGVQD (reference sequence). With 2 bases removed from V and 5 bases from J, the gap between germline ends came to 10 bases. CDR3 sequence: CASSETRSHNEQFF. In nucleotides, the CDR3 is TGCGCCAGCAGTGAGACTCGATCTCACAATGAGCAGTTCTTC.

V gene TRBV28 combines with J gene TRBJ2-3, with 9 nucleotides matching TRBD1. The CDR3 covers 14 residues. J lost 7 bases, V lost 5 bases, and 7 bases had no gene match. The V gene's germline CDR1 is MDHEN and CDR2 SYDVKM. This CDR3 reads CASSPGTGMNTQYF. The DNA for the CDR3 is TGTGCCAGCAGTCCCGGGACAGGGATGAATACGCAGTATTTT.